The clone carrying this T cell receptor beta chain occurred many times. These data come from a study of Graves' ophthalmopathy and Graves' hyperthyroidism. The germline V gene encodes CDR1 KGHSH and CDR2 LQKENI. CDR3 length: 12 amino acids. Trimming stripped 3 bases from V and 2 bases from J, with 5 bases between. If no ophthalmopathy appeared within 18 months of follow-up, hyperthyroidism was termed stable. Other autoimmune diseases, uncontrolled infections, pregnancy or lactation ruled patients out of participation. Reliance was placed on clinical symptoms, serum thyroxine, TRAb, thyroid ultrasound and orbital computed tomography for diagnosis. Amplified TCR beta CDR3 regions were obtained using RNA transcripts as template. RT-PCR was first run with HTBI primers, then multiplex PCR in a second round. Each CDR3 protein gets one entry after TCRdb re-called the multiplex PCR reads with MiXCR. The sample consists of hundreds of thousands of distinct CDR3 sequences, about a fifth of them appearing once.

Material for sequencing was peripheral blood. The chain employs TRBV18 and TRBJ2-7; no definite D call. The clonotype comes from a woman in her late teens or twenties with stable Graves' hyperthyroidism. Some clones in this sample may be carry-over from other donors' samples. DNA for the CDR3: TGTGCCAGCTCACCTCAGGCCTACGAGCAGTACTTC. Translated: CASSPQAYEQYF.